Detailed here is one T cell receptor (beta chain). Its cognate antigen is unknown. This specimen belongs to a study of cytomegalovirus exposure and HLA in healthy donors. V was clipped by 4 bases and J by 7 bases; unmatched bases: 9. CDR3 length equals 15 residues. Germline V CDR1 and CDR2: SGHRS, YFSETQ. PCR was performed using 60 Vbeta and 13 Jbeta primers. The assay was immunoSEQ multiplex PCR, and TCRdb's table has in-frame clones only and misses some. The sample lists around 190,000 clones, about four fifths occurring once. Study observations and caveats: Other equally common chains were less clonally expanded than HLA-associated TCR beta chains, a later analysis showed. In an earlier analysis, in approximately 570 donors, most V segments appeared productive either ~87% or ~30% of the time.

The J gene is TRBJ1-2, the V gene TRBV5-1, with 11 bases lining up with TRBD1. The receptor's source is a female donor in good health and CMV-seronegative. The sequencing input was PBMCs. As DNA, the CDR3 is TGCGCCAGCAGCCCAGGGACAGGGGGGCCGGGTGGCTACACCTTC. It codes for CASSPGTGGPGGYTF.